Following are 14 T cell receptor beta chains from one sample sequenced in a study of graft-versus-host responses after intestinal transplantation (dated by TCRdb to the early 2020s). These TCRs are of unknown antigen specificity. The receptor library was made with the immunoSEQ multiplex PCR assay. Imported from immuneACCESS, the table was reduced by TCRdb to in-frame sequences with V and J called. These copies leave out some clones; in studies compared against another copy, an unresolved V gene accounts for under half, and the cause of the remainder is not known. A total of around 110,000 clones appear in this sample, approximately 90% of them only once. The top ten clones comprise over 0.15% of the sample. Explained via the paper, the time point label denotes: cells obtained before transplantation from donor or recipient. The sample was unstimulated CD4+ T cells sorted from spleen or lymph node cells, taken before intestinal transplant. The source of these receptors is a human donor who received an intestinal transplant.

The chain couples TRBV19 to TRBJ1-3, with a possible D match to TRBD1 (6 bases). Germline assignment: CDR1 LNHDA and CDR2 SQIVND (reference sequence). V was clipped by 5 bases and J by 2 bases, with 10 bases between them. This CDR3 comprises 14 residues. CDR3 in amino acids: CASSSQGTGNTIYF. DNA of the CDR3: TGTGCCAGTAGTTCACAGGGTACTGGAAACACCATATATTTT.

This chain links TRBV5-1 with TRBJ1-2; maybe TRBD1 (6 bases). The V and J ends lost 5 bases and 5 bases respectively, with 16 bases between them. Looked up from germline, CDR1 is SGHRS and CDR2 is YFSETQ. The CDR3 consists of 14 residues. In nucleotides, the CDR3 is TGCGCCAGCAGTTCCGGACAGTTAGGGTATGGCTACACCTTC. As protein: CASSSGQLGYGYTF.

CDR3 in DNA: TGTGCCAGCAGATTCGAGGTGGGAGATACGCAGTATTTT. Its translation: CASRFEVGDTQYF. The chain combines TRBV7-3 with TRBJ2-3; no reliable D call. This CDR3 contains 13 residues. CDR1 is SGHTA, CDR2 FQGTGA, per germline. The V end was cut by 6 bases, the J end by 5 bases, with 12 bases between.

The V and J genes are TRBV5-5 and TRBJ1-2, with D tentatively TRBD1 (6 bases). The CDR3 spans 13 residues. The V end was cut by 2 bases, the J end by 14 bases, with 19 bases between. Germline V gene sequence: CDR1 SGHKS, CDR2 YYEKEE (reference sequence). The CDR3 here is CASSLEPTGPGTF. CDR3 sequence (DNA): TGTGCCAGCAGCTTAGAACCGACAGGCCCGGGGACCTTC.

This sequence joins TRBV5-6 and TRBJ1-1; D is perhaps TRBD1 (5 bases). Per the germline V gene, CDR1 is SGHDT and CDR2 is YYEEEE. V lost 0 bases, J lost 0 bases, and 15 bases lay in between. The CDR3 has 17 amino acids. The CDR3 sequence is CASSLDGGGFMNTEAFF. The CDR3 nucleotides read TGTGCCAGCAGCTTGGACGGGGGGGGGTTCATGAACACTGAAGCTTTCTTT.

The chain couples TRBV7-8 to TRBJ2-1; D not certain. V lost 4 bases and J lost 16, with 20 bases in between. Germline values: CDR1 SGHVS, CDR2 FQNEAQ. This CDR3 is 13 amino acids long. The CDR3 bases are TGTGCCAGCAGCTCCGAGGTCTATAATAAGAAATTCTTC. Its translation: CASSSEVYNKKFF.

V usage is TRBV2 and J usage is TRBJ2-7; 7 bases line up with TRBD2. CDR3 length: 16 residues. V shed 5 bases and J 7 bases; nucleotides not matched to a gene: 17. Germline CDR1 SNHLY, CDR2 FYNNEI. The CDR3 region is CASSPAAGLPTGEQYF. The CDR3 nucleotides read TGTGCCAGCAGTCCCGCAGCGGGATTACCTACGGGAGAGCAGTACTTC. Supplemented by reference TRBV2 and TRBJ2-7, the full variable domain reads EPEVTQTPSHQVTQMGQEVILRCVPISNHLYFYWYRQILGQKVEFLVSFYNNEISEKSEIFDDQFSVERPDGSNFTLKIRSTKLEDSAMYFCASSPAAGLPTGEQYFGPGTRLTVT.

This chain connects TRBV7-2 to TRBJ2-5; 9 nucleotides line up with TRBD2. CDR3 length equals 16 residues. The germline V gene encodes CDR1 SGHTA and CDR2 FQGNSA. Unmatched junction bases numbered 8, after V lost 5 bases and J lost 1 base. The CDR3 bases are TGTGCCAGCAGCAGGGGCCAGCGGGGGGTCCAAGAGACCCAGTACTTC. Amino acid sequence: CASSRGQRGVQETQYF. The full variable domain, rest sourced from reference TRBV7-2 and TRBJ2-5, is GAGVSQSPSNKVTEKGKDVELRCDPISGHTALYWYRQSLGQGLEFLIYFQGNSAPDKSGLPSDRFSAERTGGSVSTLTIQRTQQEDSAVYLCASSRGQRGVQETQYFGPGTRLLVL.

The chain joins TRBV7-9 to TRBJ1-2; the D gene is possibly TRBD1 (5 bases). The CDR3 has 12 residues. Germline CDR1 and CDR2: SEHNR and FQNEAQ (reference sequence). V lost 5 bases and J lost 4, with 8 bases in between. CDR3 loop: CASSETAYGYTF. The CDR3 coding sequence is TGTGCCAGCAGCGAGACAGCCTATGGCTACACCTTC.

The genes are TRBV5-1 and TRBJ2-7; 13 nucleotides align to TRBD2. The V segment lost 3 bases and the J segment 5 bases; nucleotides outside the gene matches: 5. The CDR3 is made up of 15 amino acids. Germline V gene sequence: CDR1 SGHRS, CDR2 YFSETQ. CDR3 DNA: TGCGCCAGCAGCTCCACTAGCGGGGGGGCCCACGAGCAGTACTTC. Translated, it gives CASSSTSGGAHEQYF. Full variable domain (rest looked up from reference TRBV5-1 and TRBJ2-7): KAGVTQTPRYLIKTRGQQVTLSCSPISGHRSVSWYQQTPGQGLQFLFEYFSETQRNKGNFPGRFSGRQFSNSRSEMNVSTLELGDSALYLCASSSTSGGAHEQYFGPGTRLTVT.

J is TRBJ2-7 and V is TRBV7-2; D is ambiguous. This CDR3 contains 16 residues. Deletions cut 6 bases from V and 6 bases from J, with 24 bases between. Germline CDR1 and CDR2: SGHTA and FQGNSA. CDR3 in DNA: TGTGCCAGCAGTCCCGACTTCTTCTTGACCCTCCTCGAGCAGTACTTC. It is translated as CASSPDFFLTLLEQYF.

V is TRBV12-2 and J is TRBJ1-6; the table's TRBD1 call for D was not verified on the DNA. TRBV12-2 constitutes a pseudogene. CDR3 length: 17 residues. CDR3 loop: CASRLAIDARGDSPLHF. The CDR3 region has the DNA TGTGCAAGTCGCTTAGCGATTGATGCCAGGGGGGATTCACCCCTCCACTTT.

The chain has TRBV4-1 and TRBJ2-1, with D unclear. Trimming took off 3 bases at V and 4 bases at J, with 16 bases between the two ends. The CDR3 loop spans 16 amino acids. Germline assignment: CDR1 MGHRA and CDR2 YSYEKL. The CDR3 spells CASSQFRSRSYNEQFF. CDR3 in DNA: TGCGCCAGCAGCCAGTTCCGTTCGCGCTCATACAATGAGCAGTTCTTC.

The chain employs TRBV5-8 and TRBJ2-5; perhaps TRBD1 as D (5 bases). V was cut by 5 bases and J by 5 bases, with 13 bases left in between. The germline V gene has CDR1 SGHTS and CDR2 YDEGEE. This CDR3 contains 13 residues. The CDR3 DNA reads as TGTGCCAGCAGTTTTGACAGAACCGAGACCCAGTACTTC. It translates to CASSFDRTETQYF.